This passage covers 4 T cell receptor beta chains from one sample sequenced in a study of T-cell memory formation after mild COVID-19. Each CDR3 protein gets one entry after TCRdb re-called the 5' RACE reads with MiXCR. Of about 84,000 distinct CDR3 sequences in the sample, roughly 13% were seen once. The sample comprised PBMCs or a T cell subset sorted from them (not recorded which). The receptors here all came from an adult woman who had mild COVID-19 (a few samples of this study predate the infection). Cell type and time point are not known.

This clonotype was counted a few times. This chain uses TRBV29-1 with TRBJ2-7; the match to TRBD1 covers 8 bases. CDR1 is SQVTM and CDR2 is ANQGSEA in the germline V gene. With V trimmed by 6 bases and J by 5 bases, 12 bases remained unmatched. The CDR3 loop spans 14 amino acids. CDR3 coding DNA: TGCAGCGTCGTCACCGGGACAGGAATCCACGAGCAGTACTTC. It specifies CSVVTGTGIHEQYF.

CDR3 sequence (DNA): TGCAGTGCTAGAGACCCCTCGAAGCAGTTCTTC. It is translated as CSARDPSKQFF. The rearrangement links TRBV20-1 to TRBJ2-1; D gene ambiguous. CDR1 DFQATT and CDR2 SNEGSKA come from the germline V gene (reference sequence). This CDR3 has 11 amino acids. V lost 0 bases and J 11 bases, leaving 8 bases between the germline ends.

The chain is built from TRBV29-1 and TRBJ2-3, with a tentative D call TRBD2 (5 bases). Germline values: CDR1 SQVTM, CDR2 ANQGSEA. V was clipped by 3 bases and J by 4 bases, with 26 bases between them. The length of the CDR3 is 18 residues. CDR3 loop: CSVEEDFGRLGLADTQYF. The CDR3 DNA reads as TGCAGCGTTGAGGAGGACTTTGGTCGGCTAGGTTTGGCAGATACGCAGTATTTT.

The chain is built from TRBV12-3 or TRBV12-4 and TRBJ2-3; 7 bases match TRBD1. The trim removed 9 bases at V and 9 bases at J, leaving 9 bases unmatched. CDR3 length: 12 residues. The CDR3 bases are TGTGCCAGTGGTGATGACAGGGACACGCAGTATTTT. Its translation is CASGDDRDTQYF.